This paragraph reports one TCR beta chain. Some clones are missing from TCRdb's copy, which holds only in-frame ones; the method was immunoSEQ multiplex PCR. The repertoire holds some 790,000 clones, with 72% as singletons. This sample stems from a study of shared clonotypes between healthy human individuals. The germline V and J ends were trimmed by 3 bases and 5 bases, with 17 bases remaining between them. There are 16 residues in the CDR3. Per germline, CDR1 LNHDA and CDR2 SQIVND (reference sequence). The receptor was isolated from a woman younger than 45 in good health. The specimen sequenced was memory CD4+ T cells sorted from blood. Subset given: CD45RA-negative fraction. The chain employs TRBV19 and TRBJ1-5; maybe TRBD1 (5 bases). The DNA of the CDR3 is TGTGCCAGTAGTATCCTTGGGACCCGAGCCGATCAGCCCCAGCATTTT. Residues: CASSILGTRADQPQHF.